The entry that follows covers one T cell receptor beta chain sequence. Its antigen remains unidentified. This record comes from a study of brain T cells in children with intractable seizures. Study-wide results and caveats: Only CDR3 sequence similarity suggested viral specificity, without known HCMV serostatus. Absence of clones before surgery may stem from lower sequencing depth.

Time point of the sample: blood from clinic visit 5 months post-surgery; TSC patient then seizure free. The sequenced cases were selected for having the highest brain T cell transcript signatures. Patients received at least one anti-epileptic drug before surgery. The table came from immunoSEQ multiplex PCR; TCRdb's copy has only in-frame clones and leaves some out. The profile shows 340,000 or so clones, 93% of them singletons. The length of the CDR3 is 13 residues. Germline V CDR1 and CDR2: MGHRA, YSYEKL. V was clipped by 1 base and J by 8 bases; unmatched bases: 1. The chain employs TRBV4-1 and TRBJ2-1; TRBD2 agrees at 8 bases. Sample: peripheral blood, taken roughly 5 months after surgery. The source is a boy less than two years old with tuberous sclerosis and intractable seizures. CDR3 nucleotide sequence: TGCGCCAGCAGCCAAGTCGGGGGGGATGAGCAGTTCTTC. Protein sequence: CASSQVGGDEQFF.